The entry below describes one T cell receptor beta chain. Source study methods: Reference gene primer amplification gave estimated nucleated cell counts. Clones were read by immunoSEQ multiplex PCR, and TCRdb kept only the in-frame ones, dropping some. V and J calls and clone size are copied from that table; D and trimming were computed from the DNA. The table lists about 28,000 clones, roughly 89% of them singletons, with about 52% in the top ten. The CDR3 is 13 residues long. From germline, CDR1 is LNHDA and CDR2 SQIVND (reference sequence). Between the trimmed V and J ends, which lost 5 bases and 2 bases, there was a span of 9 bases. This specimen belongs to a study of blood T cell repertoires in COVID-19. Study information: The origin of the acute and convalescent COVID-19 samples was the United States, Italy and Spain. From T cells, B-cell-depleted T cells, or PBMCs came the material, which was cDNA or gDNA.

The rearrangement links TRBV19 to TRBJ1-2; D unclear. The sequenced sample consisted of peripheral blood. The receptor was derived from a human donor with acute or convalescent COVID-19. The donor label of this sample is uncertain. The CDR3 sequence: CASSSARNYGYTF. CDR3 coding DNA: TGTGCCAGTAGTTCCGCGAGGAACTATGGCTACACCTTC.